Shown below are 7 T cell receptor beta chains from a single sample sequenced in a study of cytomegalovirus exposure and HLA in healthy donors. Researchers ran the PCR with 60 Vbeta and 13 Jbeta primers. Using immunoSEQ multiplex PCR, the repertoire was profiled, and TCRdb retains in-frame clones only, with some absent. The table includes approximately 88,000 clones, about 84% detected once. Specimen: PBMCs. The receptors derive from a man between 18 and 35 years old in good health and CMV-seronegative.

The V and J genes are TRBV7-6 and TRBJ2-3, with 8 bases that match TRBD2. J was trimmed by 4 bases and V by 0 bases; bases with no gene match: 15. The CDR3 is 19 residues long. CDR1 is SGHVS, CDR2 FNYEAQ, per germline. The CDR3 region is CASSLAPLSGGARADTQYF. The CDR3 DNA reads TGTGCCAGCAGCTTAGCGCCCTTGTCCGGGGGGGCCCGCGCAGATACGCAGTATTTT.

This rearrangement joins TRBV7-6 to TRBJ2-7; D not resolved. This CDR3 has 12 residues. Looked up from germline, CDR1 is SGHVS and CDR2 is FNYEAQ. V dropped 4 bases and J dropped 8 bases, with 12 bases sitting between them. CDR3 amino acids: CASSSDNAQQYF. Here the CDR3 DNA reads TGTGCCAGCAGCTCCGACAACGCGCAGCAGTACTTC.

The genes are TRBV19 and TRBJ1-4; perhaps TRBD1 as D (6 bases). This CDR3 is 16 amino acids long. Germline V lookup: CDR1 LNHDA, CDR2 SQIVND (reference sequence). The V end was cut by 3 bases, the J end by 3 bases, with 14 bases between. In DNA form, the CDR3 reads TGTGCCAGTAGTATTCGGGGGGCGCAAGCTAATGAAAAACTGTTTTTT. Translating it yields CASSIRGAQANEKLFF.

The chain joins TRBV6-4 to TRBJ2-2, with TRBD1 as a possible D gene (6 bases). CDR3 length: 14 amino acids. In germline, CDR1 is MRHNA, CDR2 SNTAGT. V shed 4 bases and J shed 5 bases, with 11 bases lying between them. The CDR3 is CASSAQTGTGELFF. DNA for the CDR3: TGTGCCAGCAGTGCTCAAACAGGGACCGGGGAGCTGTTTTTT.

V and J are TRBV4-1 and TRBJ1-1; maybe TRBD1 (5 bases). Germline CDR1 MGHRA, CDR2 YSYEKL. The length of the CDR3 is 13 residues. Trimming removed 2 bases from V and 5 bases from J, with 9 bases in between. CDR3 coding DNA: TGCGCCAGCAGCCAACCGGGGGGGACTGAAGCTTTCTTT. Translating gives CASSQPGGTEAFF.

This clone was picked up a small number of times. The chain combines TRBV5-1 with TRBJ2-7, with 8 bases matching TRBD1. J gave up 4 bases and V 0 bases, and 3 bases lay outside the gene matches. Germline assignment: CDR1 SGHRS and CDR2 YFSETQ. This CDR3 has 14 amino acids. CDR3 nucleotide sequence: TGCGCCAGCAGCTTGGCGCAGGGGGCTTACGAGCAGTACTTC. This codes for CASSLAQGAYEQYF.

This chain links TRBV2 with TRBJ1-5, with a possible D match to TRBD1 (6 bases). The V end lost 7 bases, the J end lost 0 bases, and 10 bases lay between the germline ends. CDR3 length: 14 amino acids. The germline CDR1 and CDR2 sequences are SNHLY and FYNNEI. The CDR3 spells CASKDSDSNQPQHF. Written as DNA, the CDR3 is TGTGCCAGCAAGGACAGTGATAGCAATCAGCCCCAGCATTTT.